This TCR beta chain was sequenced in a study of T-cell reconstitution after alpha-beta-depleted transplantation in children (TCRdb year 2016). For the wider study: Using TCR repertoire profiling, the study quantitatively followed how T-cell immune reconstitution unfolded in children after TCRalphabeta/CD19-depleted allogeneic hematopoietic cell transplantation. Overall results and qualifications from the work: The high TCRbeta diversity at day 60 in some patients was ascribed to recipient T cells and intrathymic progenitors that had survived conditioning. The apparently early alphabetaT-cell count recovery about two months after transplant was reportedly dependent on only several hundred rapidly expanded clones derived from non-depleted graft cells. The frequencies of hyperexpanded clones fell over the following months, and after one year, T-cell counts and TCRbeta diversity were mostly attributed to newly produced T cells.

Based on the germline V gene, the CDR1 and CDR2 sequences are SGHRS and YFSETQ. V was cut back by 0 bases and J by 5 bases, leaving a gap of 11 bases between them. The CDR3, from cysteine to phenylalanine, totals 14 residues. The entry retains the CDR3 DNA only, 42 bases that are in frame from base 1. This clonotype showed up many times. The antigen it recognizes is unknown. Base qualities are not recorded, but no much larger clone differs from it by a single base. In light of the paper, this sample's treatment or condition label describes: allogeneic hematopoietic cell transplantation with graft depleted of TCRalphabeta T cells and CD19 B cells. The transplant recipients were children given TCRalphabeta/CD19-depleted allogeneic hematopoietic cell grafts. The library was generated by PCR. The reads were generated on an Illumina HiSeq 2500. TCR libraries were prepared with molecular barcoding, using unique molecular identifiers to normalize TCRbeta repertoire quantification. The public sequencing data were trimmed at Q25 with fastp and processed into clonotypes with MiXCR by TCRdb, which kept only in-frame beta chains. CDR3 protein duplicates are merged, each entry listing the most common genes and DNA. The sample records approximately 500,000 distinct CDR3 sequences, about 10% of which are singletons. The ten largest clones capture about 2% of the sample.

The sequence derives from a child aged 2-15 years with inherited bone marrow failure, due to receive a stem cell transplant. The starting material was PBMCs, obtained before TCRalphabeta/CD19-depleted stem cell transplant. The rearrangement joined TRBV5-1 to TRBJ2-5; the D gene cannot be resolved beyond TRBD1 or TRBD2, each matching 5 bases. The nucleotides read TGCGCCAGCAGCTTGGCCGAGGGGTCTGAGACCCAGTACTTC. Translation gives CASSLAEGSETQYF.